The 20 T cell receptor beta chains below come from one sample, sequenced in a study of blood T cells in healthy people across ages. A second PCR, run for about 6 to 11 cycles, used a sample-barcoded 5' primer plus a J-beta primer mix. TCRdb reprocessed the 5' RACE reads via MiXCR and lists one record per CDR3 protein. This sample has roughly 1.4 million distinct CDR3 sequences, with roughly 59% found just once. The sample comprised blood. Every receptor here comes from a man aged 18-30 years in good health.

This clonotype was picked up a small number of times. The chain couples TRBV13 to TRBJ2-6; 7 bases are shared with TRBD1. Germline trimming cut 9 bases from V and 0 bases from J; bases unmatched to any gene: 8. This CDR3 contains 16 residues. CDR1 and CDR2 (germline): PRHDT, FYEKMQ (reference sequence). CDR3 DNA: TGTGCCAGTATAGGGGGCTCTTCCTCTGGGGCCAACGTCCTGACTTTC. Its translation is CASIGGSSSGANVLTF.

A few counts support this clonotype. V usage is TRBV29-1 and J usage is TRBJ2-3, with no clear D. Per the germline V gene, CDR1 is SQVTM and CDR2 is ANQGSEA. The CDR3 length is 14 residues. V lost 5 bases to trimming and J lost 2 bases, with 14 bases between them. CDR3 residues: CSVRRGAATDTQYF. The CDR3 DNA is TGCAGCGTTCGAAGAGGCGCCGCCACAGATACGCAGTATTTT.

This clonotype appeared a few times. The CDR3 coding sequence is TGTGCCAGCAGCTCGTATCTCGGGAAGAACACTGAAGCTTTCTTT. It codes for CASSSYLGKNTEAFF. The chain links TRBV14 to TRBJ1-1; no clear D. V lost 5 bases and J lost 1, with 14 bases in between. CDR3 length: 15 amino acids. Germline loops: CDR1 SGHDN, CDR2 FVKESK.

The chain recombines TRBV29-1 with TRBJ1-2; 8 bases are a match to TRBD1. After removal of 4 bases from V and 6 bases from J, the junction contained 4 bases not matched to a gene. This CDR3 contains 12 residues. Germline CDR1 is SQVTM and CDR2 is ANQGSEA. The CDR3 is CSVAGGADGYTF. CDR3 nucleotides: TGCAGCGTTGCAGGGGGCGCGGATGGCTACACCTTC.

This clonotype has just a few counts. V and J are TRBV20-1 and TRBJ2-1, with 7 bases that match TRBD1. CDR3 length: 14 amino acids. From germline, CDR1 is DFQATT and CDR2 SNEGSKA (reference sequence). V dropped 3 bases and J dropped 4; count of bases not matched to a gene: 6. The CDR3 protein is CSARGTEQYNEQFF. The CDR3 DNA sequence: TGCAGTGCTAGGGGGACAGAGCAATACAATGAGCAGTTCTTC.

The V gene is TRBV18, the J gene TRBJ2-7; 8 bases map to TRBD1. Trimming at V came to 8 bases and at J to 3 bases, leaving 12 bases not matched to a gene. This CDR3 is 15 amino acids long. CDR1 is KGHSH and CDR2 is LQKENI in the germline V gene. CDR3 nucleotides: TGTGCCAGCCCACGTGGGGCAGGGGGCGACTACGAGCAGTACTTC. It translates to CASPRGAGGDYEQYF.

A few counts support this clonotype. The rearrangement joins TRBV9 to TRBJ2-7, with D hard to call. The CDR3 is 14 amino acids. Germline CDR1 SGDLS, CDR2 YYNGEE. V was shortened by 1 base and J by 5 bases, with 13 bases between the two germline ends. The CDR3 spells CASSVKERRDEQYF. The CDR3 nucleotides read TGTGCCAGCAGCGTAAAGGAGCGTCGGGACGAGCAGTACTTC.

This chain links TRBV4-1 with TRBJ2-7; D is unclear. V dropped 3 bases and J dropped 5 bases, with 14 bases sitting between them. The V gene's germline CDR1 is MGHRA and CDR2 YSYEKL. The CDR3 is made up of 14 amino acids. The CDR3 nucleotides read TGCGCCAGCAGCCATTTCGCCGGAAGCGACGAGCAGTACTTC. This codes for CASSHFAGSDEQYF.

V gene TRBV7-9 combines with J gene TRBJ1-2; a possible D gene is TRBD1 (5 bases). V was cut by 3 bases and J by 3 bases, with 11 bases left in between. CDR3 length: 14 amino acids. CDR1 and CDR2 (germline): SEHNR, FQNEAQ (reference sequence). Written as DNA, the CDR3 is TGTGCCAGCAGCTTCTCGACAGAGCACTATGGCTACACCTTC. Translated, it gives CASSFSTEHYGYTF.

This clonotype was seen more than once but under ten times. The CDR3 spells CASSQDPRMNTEAFF. In DNA, the CDR3 is TGCGCCAGCAGCCAAGATCCACGGATGAACACTGAAGCTTTCTTT. This sequence joins TRBV4-3 and TRBJ1-1; D unresolved. This CDR3 contains 15 residues. Trimming took 0 bases from V and 0 from J, leaving 8 bases between them. Germline CDR1 and CDR2: LGHNA and YSLEER.

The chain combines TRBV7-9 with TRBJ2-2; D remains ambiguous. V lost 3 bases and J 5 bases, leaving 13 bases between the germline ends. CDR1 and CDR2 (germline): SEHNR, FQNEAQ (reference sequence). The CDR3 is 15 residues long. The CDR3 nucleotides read TGTGCCAGCAGCTTCCAGGCTGGCCTTACCGGGGAGCTGTTTTTT. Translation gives CASSFQAGLTGELFF.

CDR3 region: CSVGDILSEKLFF. As DNA, the CDR3 is TGCAGCGTGGGGGACATCTTAAGTGAAAAACTGTTTTTT. The chain recombines TRBV29-1 with TRBJ1-4, with D possibly being TRBD1 (6 bases). V lost 6 bases, J lost 7 bases, and 15 bases lay in between. CDR1 is SQVTM and CDR2 is ANQGSEA in the germline V gene. The CDR3 runs to 13 residues.

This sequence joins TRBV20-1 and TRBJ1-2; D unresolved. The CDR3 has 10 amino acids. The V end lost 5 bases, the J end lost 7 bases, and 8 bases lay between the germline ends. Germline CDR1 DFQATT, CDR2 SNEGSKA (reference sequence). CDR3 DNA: TGCAGTGCTCCTATTTTTGGCTACACCTTC. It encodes CSAPIFGYTF.

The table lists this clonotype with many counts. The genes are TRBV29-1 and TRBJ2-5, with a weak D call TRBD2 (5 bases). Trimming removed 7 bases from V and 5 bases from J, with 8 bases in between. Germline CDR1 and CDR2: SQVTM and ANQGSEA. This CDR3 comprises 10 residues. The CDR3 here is CSGGEETQYF. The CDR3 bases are TGCAGCGGTGGGGAGGAGACCCAGTACTTC.

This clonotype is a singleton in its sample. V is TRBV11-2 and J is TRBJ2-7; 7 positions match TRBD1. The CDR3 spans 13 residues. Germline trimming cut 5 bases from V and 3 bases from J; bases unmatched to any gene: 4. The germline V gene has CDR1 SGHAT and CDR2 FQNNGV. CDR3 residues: CASSINRGYEQYF. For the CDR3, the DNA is TGTGCCAGCAGCATCAACAGGGGCTACGAGCAGTACTTC.

CDR3: CSVEDRQGTAYEQYF. The CDR3 DNA is TGCAGCGTTGAAGATCGCCAGGGTACGGCCTACGAGCAGTACTTC. The chain combines TRBV29-1 with TRBJ2-7; perhaps TRBD1 as D (5 bases). CDR1 is SQVTM, CDR2 ANQGSEA, per germline. Trimming stripped 0 bases from V and 2 bases from J, with 14 bases between. CDR3 size: 15 residues.

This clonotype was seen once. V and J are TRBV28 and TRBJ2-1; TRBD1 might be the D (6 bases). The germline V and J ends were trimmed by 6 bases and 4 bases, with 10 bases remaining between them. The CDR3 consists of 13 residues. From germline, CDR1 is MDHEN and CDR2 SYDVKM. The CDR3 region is CASRYGQYNEQFF. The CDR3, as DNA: TGTGCCAGCAGATATGGACAGTACAATGAGCAGTTCTTC.

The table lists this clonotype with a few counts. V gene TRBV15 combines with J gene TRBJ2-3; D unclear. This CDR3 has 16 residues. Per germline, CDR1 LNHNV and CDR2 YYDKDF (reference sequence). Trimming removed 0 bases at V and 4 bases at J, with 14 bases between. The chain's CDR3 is CATSREPWLGADTQYF. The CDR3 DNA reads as TGTGCCACCAGCAGAGAGCCGTGGTTGGGTGCAGATACGCAGTATTTT.

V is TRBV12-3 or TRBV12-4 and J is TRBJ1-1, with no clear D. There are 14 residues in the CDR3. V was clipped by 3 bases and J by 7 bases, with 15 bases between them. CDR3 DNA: TGTGCCAGCAGTTTCATGGGGTCCAGTAGTGAAGCTTTCTTT. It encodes CASSFMGSSSEAFF.

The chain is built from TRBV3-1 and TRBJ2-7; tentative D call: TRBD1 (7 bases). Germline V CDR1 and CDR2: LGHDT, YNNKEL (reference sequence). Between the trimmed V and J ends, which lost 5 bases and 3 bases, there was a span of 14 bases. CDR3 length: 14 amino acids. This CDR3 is CASSNPGGYYEQYF. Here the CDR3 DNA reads TGTGCCAGCAGCAACCCAGGGGGGTACTACGAGCAGTACTTC.